This TCR beta chain was retrieved from a study of OX40 agonist ivuxolimab in advanced cancers. On the study more broadly: Ivuxolimab, an antibody acting as an agonist of OX40 (CD134), was used to treat patients. In three patients, partial responses were observed, one with hepatocellular carcinoma and two with cutaneous melanoma. Patients with hepatocellular carcinoma, melanoma, renal cell or head and neck cancer made up the dose-escalation patients. Study-level findings and limits: Partial responders dosed at 0.1-3.0 mg/kg displayed clonal expansion ranking among the lowest.

Clones were read by immunoSEQ multiplex PCR, and TCRdb kept only the in-frame ones, dropping some. This table holds about 58,000 clones, around 75% found once. To note about this clone: Antigen unknown.

The CDR3 spans 16 residues. V dropped 5 bases and J dropped 4 bases, with 21 bases sitting between them. Germline loops: CDR1 PRHDT, CDR2 FYEKMQ (reference sequence). This clonotype was sampled from an adult with an advanced solid tumor such as melanoma, head and neck, liver or kidney cancer. Sample: CD4+ or CD8+ T cells sorted from blood, taken in a trial of the OX40 agonist ivuxolimab. This rearrangement joins TRBV13 to TRBJ2-7, with D possibly being TRBD1 or TRBD2 (5 bases each). The CDR3 region is CASSRPPGAGLYEQYF. CDR3 DNA: TGTGCCAGCAGCCGACCGCCCGGGGCAGGCCTATACGAGCAGTACTTC.